The T cell receptor beta chain described here comes from a study of CD8+ T cells in alopecia areata (dated by TCRdb to about 2018). With regard to the full study: To study T cell clonal expansion in alopecia areata, the researchers applied high-throughput TCRbeta sequencing to both the C3H/HeJ mouse model and human patients. Human TCRbeta sequencing covered scalp tissue and sorted CD4+ and CD8+ peripheral blood T cells from patchy and totalis/universalis alopecia areata patients and healthy controls. Clonality in the scalp was compared among normal scalp (n=4), patchy alopecia areata scalp (n=8), and alopecia totalis/universalis scalp (n=8). RNA was obtained with the PAXgene miRNA kit for fixed scalp, the miRNeasy kit for PBMCs, and the RNeasy kit for mouse skin. Amplification of TCRbeta CDR3 regions was done by immunoSEQ multiplex PCR using 35 Vbeta forward primers and 13 Jbeta reverse primers. The investigation overall reported the following: Resident alphabeta T cells in normal human skin are also sequenced, complicating scalp TCR repertoire analysis, unlike mouse skin dominated by gammadelta T cells. Shared TCR sequences between patients were less evident than in mice, which may be partly attributable to HLA diversity in the patient population. Lesional scalp, especially in alopecia totalis/universalis, showed higher clonality and more expanded CD8+ clones than normal scalp, suggesting antigenic drive.

In the case of this clone: The specificity of this receptor is unknown. Base qualities are not at hand, and no much larger clone is one base apart.

Per the germline V gene (reference sequence), SEHNR is the CDR1 and FQNEAQ is the CDR2. V was cut back by 5 bases and J by 4 bases, leaving a gap of 14 bases between them. From the cysteine up to the phenylalanine, the CDR3 has a length of 15 residues. Left in the record is the CDR3 DNA by itself, 45 bases read in frame from the first base. The method behind the library was the immunoSEQ multiplex PCR assay. To provide template for TCR sequencing, every sample had RNA extracted and reverse transcribed into cDNA. First-strand cDNA was synthesized with SuperScript III using a 2:1 mix of oligo-dT and random hexamers. Amplification bias was assessed with a synthetic immune receptor repertoire, and residual bias was removed computationally. The authors processed their data as follows. Raw reads were preprocessed to remove errors, and CDR3 was defined by IMGT conventions from the conserved cysteine to phenylalanine. Clonality was computed by normalizing Shannon entropy by log2 of the number of productive unique TCRs and subtracting the result from 1. Whether scalp clones were CD4 or CD8 was inferred by matching scalp TCRbeta sequences against CD4 and CD8 repertoires sorted from blood. TCRdb re-hosts the immuneACCESS table, in-frame sequences only. Its copies lack some clones; in the studies checked, an unresolved V gene accounts for under half of them, and the cause for the rest is not known. Clone size and the V and J calls come from that table; the DNA yielded D and trimming. Here the sample has under 150,000 clones; around 50% occur a single time. The ten biggest clones cover approximately 10% of the sample.

From alopecia areata patients, peripheral blood was collected along with lesional scalp punch biopsies. PBMCs were isolated by density centrifugation and stained for CD3, CD4 and CD8, and CD4+ and CD8+ T cells were sorted on a FACSAria. Untreated alopecia areata patients were recruited as part of a multicenter biomarker study. In about 5 patients from the biomarker study, blood CD8+ T cells were sorted further into NKG2D-low and NKG2D-high fractions. The sequenced material came from NKG2D-low CD8+ T cells sorted from blood. This specimen's cell subset or site label, per the study, means: sorted CD8+ NKG2D-low blood T cells. The chain is encoded by TRBV7-9 joined to TRBJ1-4; the D gene is not confidently resolved. The sequence came from a human donor with alopecia areata. The nucleotides read TGTGCCAGCAGCCGGGTGGGCGGACGTAATGAAAAACTGTTTTTT. Its translation reads: CASSRVGGRNEKLFF.